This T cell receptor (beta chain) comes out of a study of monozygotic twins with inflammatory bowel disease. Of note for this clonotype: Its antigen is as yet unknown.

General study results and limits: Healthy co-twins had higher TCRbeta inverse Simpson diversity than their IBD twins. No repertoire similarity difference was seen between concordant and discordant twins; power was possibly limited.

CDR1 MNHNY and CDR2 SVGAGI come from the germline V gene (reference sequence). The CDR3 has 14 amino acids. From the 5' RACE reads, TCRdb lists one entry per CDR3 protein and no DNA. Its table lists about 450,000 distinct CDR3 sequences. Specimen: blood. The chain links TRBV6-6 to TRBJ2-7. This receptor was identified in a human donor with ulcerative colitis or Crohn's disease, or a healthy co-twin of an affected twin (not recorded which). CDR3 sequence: CASRQTGNSYEQYF.